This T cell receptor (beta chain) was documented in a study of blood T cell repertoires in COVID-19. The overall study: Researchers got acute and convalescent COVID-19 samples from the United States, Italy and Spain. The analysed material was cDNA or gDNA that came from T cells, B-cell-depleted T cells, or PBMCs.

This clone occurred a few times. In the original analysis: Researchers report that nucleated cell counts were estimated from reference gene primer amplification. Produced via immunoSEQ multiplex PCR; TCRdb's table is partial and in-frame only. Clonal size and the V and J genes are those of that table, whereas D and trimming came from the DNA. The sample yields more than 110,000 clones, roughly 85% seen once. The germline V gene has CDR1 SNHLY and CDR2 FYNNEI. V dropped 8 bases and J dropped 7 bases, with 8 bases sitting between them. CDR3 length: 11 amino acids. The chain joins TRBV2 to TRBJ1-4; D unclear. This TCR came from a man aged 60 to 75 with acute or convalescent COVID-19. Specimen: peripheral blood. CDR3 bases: TGTGCCAGCGGGCGTTCTGAAAAACTGTTTTTT. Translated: CASGRSEKLFF. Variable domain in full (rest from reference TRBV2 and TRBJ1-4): EPEVTQTPSHQVTQMGQEVILRCVPISNHLYFYWYRQILGQKVEFLVSFYNNEISEKSEIFDDQFSVERPDGSNFTLKIRSTKLEDSAMYFCASGRSEKLFFGSGTQLSVL.